The T cell receptor beta chain described here comes from a study of blood T cells in healthy people across ages. Sample-barcoded 5' priming and a J-beta primer mix drove a second PCR of roughly 6 to 12 cycles. TCRdb processed the 5' RACE reads anew with MiXCR; each CDR3 protein has one entry. The sample has about 1.8 million distinct CDR3 sequences; less than 50% are singletons. Germline CDR1 reads SGHTA; CDR2 reads FQGNSA. There are 16 residues in the CDR3. With 2 bases clipped from V and 0 bases from J, the junction kept 5 bases outside the gene matches. Findings and limits, study-wide: Older age coincided with a roughly linear decline in TCR beta diversity per million T cells. Long-lived and aged donors differed, with more naive CD4+ cells and higher diversity in the long-lived.

Note on this clonotype: Antigen specificity is unknown.

A minimum of 6 million PBMCs was isolated per sample. This TCR was sampled from a woman aged 40 to 50 in good health. This rearrangement joins TRBV7-2 to TRBJ2-5; 8 bases align to TRBD2. Sequences were obtained from blood. The CDR3 bases are TGTGCCAGCAGCTTACCCGAAGCGGGGGACCAAGAGACCCAGTACTTC. This sequence encodes CASSLPEAGDQETQYF.